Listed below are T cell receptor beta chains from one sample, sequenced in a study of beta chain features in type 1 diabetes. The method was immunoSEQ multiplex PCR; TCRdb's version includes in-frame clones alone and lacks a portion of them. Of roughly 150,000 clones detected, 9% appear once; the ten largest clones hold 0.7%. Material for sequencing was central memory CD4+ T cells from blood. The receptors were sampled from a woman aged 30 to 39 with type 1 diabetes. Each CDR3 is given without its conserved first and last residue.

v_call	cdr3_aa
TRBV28	ASRNRVNYGYT
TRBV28	ASSLEQGRGYT
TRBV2	ASRAGLATTIQY
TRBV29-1	SVEGAGVYNEQF
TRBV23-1	ASSQATGGQPQH
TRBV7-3	ASSLYKLGEQF
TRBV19	ASRKGLAETTYSYNEQF
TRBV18	ASSPPRQGSYNEQF
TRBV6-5	ASRSPGQGIGYT
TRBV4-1	ASSQGSGRGLQETQY
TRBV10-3	ATKTRIDNEQF
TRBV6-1	ASSGRQDETQY
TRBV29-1	SVGDLLQGNYGYT
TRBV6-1	ASSEGGQAGEQY
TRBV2	ASSDGQGSYT
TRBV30	ACEFNEKLF
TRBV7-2	ASSTGLAGFSYEQY
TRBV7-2	ASSFQSVTYEQY
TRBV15	ATSRASSRTVNEKLF
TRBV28	ASSRTGPNYGYT
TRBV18	ASSPERGDGYT
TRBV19	ASSTTGAPLEQY
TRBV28	ASHTGGRETQY
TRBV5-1	ASSFLPYTTYEQY
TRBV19	ASKTRGRNYGYT
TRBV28	ASSLGDRENQPQH
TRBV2	ASSGDGEGYGYT
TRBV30	AWSVQGDTEAF
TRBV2	ASPDPGQLVPGANVLT
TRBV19	ASTEGQYGNQPQH
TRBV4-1	ASSQYLNTEAF
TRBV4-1	ASSTGLAGDRAHEQF
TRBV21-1	ASRGGRATDTQY
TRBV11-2	ASSLGQAGELF
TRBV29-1	SGTKAGGSNEQF
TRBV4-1	ASSQPGQGAREQY
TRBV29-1	SVSFQGGGGF
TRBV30	AWSVEADYGYT
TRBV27	ASSSTGAEAF
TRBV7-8	ASSLSGSVGIQY
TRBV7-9	ASSLFRGGYT
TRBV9	ASSGGTGIHEQY
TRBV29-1	SVGRHMNTEAF
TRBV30	AWLLEAGQWGEQF
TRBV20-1	SARVLEGYT
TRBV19	ASSTDRGHNYEQY
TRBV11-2	ASSFPGTSGIYNEQF
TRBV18	ASSPRPGELSTDTQY
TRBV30	AWEPGQPYNEQF
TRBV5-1	ASSLSFAGELF
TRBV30	AWSVPGRGQNQPQH
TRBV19	ASSMRDISTDTQY
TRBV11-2	ASNPLRVHGYT